A selection of T cell receptor beta chains follows, all from one sample in a study of neurological immune-mediated disorders. TCRdb fed the 5' RACE reads into MiXCR, producing one record per CDR3 protein. Of some 20,000 distinct CDR3 sequences in the sample, around 13% were seen once. Input material: CD4+ T cells from blood. The receptors were gathered from a woman aged 55-69 years with HTLV-1-associated myelopathy (HAM/TSP). Each CDR3 is given with its conserved first and last residue. Each record gives: J gene, CDR3 length, clone size, D gene, V gene, CDR3 protein, CDR3 DNA. A D gene is named only where the DNA matches it firmly. Only some rows state a clone size, as once, few, many or a class for expanded clones.

j_call: TRBJ1-5
cdr3_length: 15
clone_size: many
d_call: TRBD1
v_call: TRBV4-1
cdr3_aa: CASSQDRGFNQPQHF
cdr3_nt: TGCGCCAGCAGTCAAGACAGGGGGTTCAATCAGCCCCAGCATTTT

j_call: TRBJ2-7
cdr3_length: 14
clone_size: NA
d_call: TRBD2
v_call: TRBV20-1
cdr3_aa: CSAIFDSGSYEQYF
cdr3_nt: TGCAGTGCTATCTTCGATAGCGGGAGCTACGAGCAGTACTTC

j_call: TRBJ2-3
cdr3_length: 12
clone_size: medium-sized
d_call: NA
v_call: TRBV7-9
cdr3_aa: CASTIVSDTQYF
cdr3_nt: TGTGCCAGCACCATCGTCTCAGATACGCAGTATTTT

j_call: TRBJ2-3
cdr3_length: 14
clone_size: NA
d_call: NA
v_call: TRBV20-1
cdr3_aa: CSAERATSTDTQYF
cdr3_nt: TGCAGTGCCGAGCGGGCAACTAGCACAGATACGCAGTATTTT

j_call: TRBJ1-1
cdr3_length: 14
clone_size: many
d_call: NA
v_call: TRBV7-2
cdr3_aa: CASSLRTVNTEAFF
cdr3_nt: TGTGCCAGCAGCTTAAGGACGGTGAACACTGAAGCTTTCTTT

j_call: TRBJ1-2
cdr3_length: 16
clone_size: many
d_call: TRBD1
v_call: TRBV7-2
cdr3_aa: CASSIPRGQGHYGYTF
cdr3_nt: TGTGCCAGCAGCATCCCACGAGGACAGGGACACTATGGCTACACCTTC

j_call: TRBJ2-3
cdr3_length: 14
clone_size: many
d_call: NA
v_call: TRBV12-3/TRBV12-4
cdr3_aa: CASSPPRLADTQYF
cdr3_nt: TGTGCCAGCAGTCCCCCGAGACTGGCAGATACGCAGTATTTT

j_call: TRBJ2-7
cdr3_length: 14
clone_size: many
d_call: NA
v_call: TRBV4-2
cdr3_aa: CASSQIQSSYEQYF
cdr3_nt: TGTGCCAGCAGCCAAATTCAGAGCTCCTACGAGCAGTACTTC

j_call: TRBJ1-1
cdr3_length: 16
clone_size: many
d_call: TRBD1
v_call: TRBV3-1
cdr3_aa: CASRQGQGRRSTEAFF
cdr3_nt: TGTGCCAGCAGACAAGGACAGGGGAGGAGGAGCACTGAAGCTTTCTTT

j_call: TRBJ1-5
cdr3_length: 13
clone_size: NA
d_call: NA
v_call: TRBV20-1
cdr3_aa: CSARGPANQPQHF
cdr3_nt: TGCAGTGCCCGGGGACCGGCCAATCAGCCCCAGCATTTT

j_call: TRBJ1-6
cdr3_length: 14
clone_size: many
d_call: NA
v_call: TRBV6-2/TRBV6-3
cdr3_aa: CASSYKFSNSPLHF
cdr3_nt: TGTGCCAGCAGTTACAAGTTCTCGAATTCACCCCTCCACTTT

j_call: TRBJ2-1
cdr3_length: 19
clone_size: NA
d_call: NA
v_call: TRBV11-2
cdr3_aa: CASSFYICSAQRPNNEQFF
cdr3_nt: NA

j_call: TRBJ2-7
cdr3_length: 17
clone_size: many
d_call: TRBD2
v_call: TRBV20-1
cdr3_aa: CSASGSSGGIEMWEQYF
cdr3_nt: TGCAGTGCTAGCGGATCTAGCGGGGGGATCGAGATGTGGGAGCAGTACTTC

j_call: TRBJ2-7
cdr3_length: 18
clone_size: many
d_call: TRBD2
v_call: TRBV7-8
cdr3_aa: CASSPPDGLAVRGYEQYF
cdr3_nt: TGTGCCAGCAGCCCCCCCGATGGACTAGCGGTCCGTGGATACGAGCAGTACTTC

j_call: TRBJ2-3
cdr3_length: 16
clone_size: many
d_call: TRBD2
v_call: TRBV5-1
cdr3_aa: CASSLGLAELTDTQYF
cdr3_nt: TGCGCCAGCAGCTTGGGACTAGCGGAGTTGACAGATACGCAGTATTTT

j_call: TRBJ1-1
cdr3_length: 15
clone_size: many
d_call: NA
v_call: TRBV7-2
cdr3_aa: CASSLGVTTNTEAFF
cdr3_nt: TGTGCCAGCAGCTTAGGGGTGACAACGAACACTGAAGCTTTCTTT

j_call: TRBJ2-7
cdr3_length: 13
clone_size: many
d_call: NA
v_call: TRBV6-1
cdr3_aa: CASTRDLSYEQYF
cdr3_nt: TGTGCCAGCACCCGGGACCTTTCCTACGAGCAGTACTTC

j_call: TRBJ2-7
cdr3_length: 14
clone_size: many
d_call: TRBD1
v_call: TRBV20-1
cdr3_aa: CSVPSGTGGYEQYF
cdr3_nt: TGCAGTGTCCCGTCCGGGACAGGGGGCTACGAGCAGTACTTC

j_call: TRBJ2-5
cdr3_length: 12
clone_size: many
d_call: NA
v_call: TRBV6-5
cdr3_aa: CASSYGGETQYF
cdr3_nt: TGTGCCAGCAGTTACGGGGGGGAGACCCAGTACTTC

j_call: TRBJ2-3
cdr3_length: 16
clone_size: many
d_call: TRBD2
v_call: TRBV20-1
cdr3_aa: CRAGASGGEGPDTQYF
cdr3_nt: TGCAGGGCCGGGGCTAGCGGGGGCGAAGGCCCAGATACGCAGTATTTT

j_call: TRBJ2-1
cdr3_length: 17
clone_size: many
d_call: TRBD2
v_call: TRBV20-1
cdr3_aa: CSARRGTSGGTHTEQFF
cdr3_nt: TGCAGTGCTAGGAGGGGGACTAGCGGGGGAACTCACACGGAGCAGTTCTTC

j_call: TRBJ2-7
cdr3_length: 15
clone_size: NA
d_call: TRBD2
v_call: TRBV20-1
cdr3_aa: CSASGLAGGVYEQYF
cdr3_nt: TGCAGTGCTTCGGGACTAGCGGGAGGGGTCTACGAGCAGTACTTC

j_call: TRBJ2-7
cdr3_length: 14
clone_size: medium-sized
d_call: NA
v_call: TRBV20-1
cdr3_aa: CSASGTLNPYEQYF
cdr3_nt: TGCAGTGCTAGCGGGACACTAAACCCCTACGAGCAGTACTTC

j_call: TRBJ2-2
cdr3_length: 15
clone_size: many
d_call: TRBD2
v_call: TRBV20-1
cdr3_aa: CSARPSGRVAGELFF
cdr3_nt: TGCAGTGCTAGACCGAGCGGGAGAGTGGCCGGGGAGCTGTTTTTT